A single sample gave rise to the 5 T cell receptor beta chains below, sequenced in a study of cytomegalovirus exposure and HLA in healthy donors. Primers included in the PCR were 60 Vbeta and 13 Jbeta primers. Profiling relied on immunoSEQ multiplex PCR, and the TCRdb table lists in-frame clones only, not all of them. The sample gives approximately 140,000 clones, under 80% of which show up once; less than 3.5% is in the top ten. The specimen sequenced was PBMCs. The source of these receptors is a male donor in good health and CMV-seronegative.

The chain links TRBV27 to TRBJ1-2, with 7 bases lining up with TRBD1. V shed 3 bases and J 8 bases; nucleotides not matched to a gene: 6. Germline V gene lookup returns CDR1 MNHEY and CDR2 SMNVEV (reference sequence). The CDR3 covers 13 residues. The CDR3 DNA reads TGTGCCAGCAGTTTCCGACAGGGTGGAGGCTACACCTTC. Encoded protein: CASSFRQGGGYTF.

This clone was seen a handful of times. The rearrangement links TRBV29-1 to TRBJ1-1, with TRBD1 matching 11 bases. The CDR3 is made up of 12 amino acids. With 7 bases clipped from V and 11 bases from J, the junction kept 9 bases outside the gene matches. Germline V gene lookup returns CDR1 SQVTM and CDR2 ANQGSEA. CDR3 in amino acids: CSGVGQGARAFF. In DNA form, the CDR3 reads TGCAGCGGAGTTGGACAGGGGGCGCGGGCTTTCTTT.

The V gene is TRBV5-4, the J gene TRBJ2-3, with TRBD2 matching over 12 bases. The CDR3 is made up of 16 amino acids. Germline trimming cut 2 bases from V and 4 bases from J; bases unmatched to any gene: 5. The germline gives CDR1 SGHNT, CDR2 YYREEE (reference sequence). The DNA of the CDR3 is TGTGCCAGCAGCTTACAACTAGCGGGAGGCCCAGATACGCAGTATTTT. Translation: CASSLQLAGGPDTQYF.

This rearrangement joins TRBV9 to TRBJ1-5, with no clear D. The CDR3 is 14 amino acids. Germline V gene data show CDR1 as SGDLS and CDR2 as YYNGEE. V lost 0 bases to trimming and J lost 6 bases, with 10 bases between them. CDR3 sequence (DNA): TGTGCCAGCAGCGTAGGCGGGGTGGCTCAGCCCCAGCATTTT. It encodes CASSVGGVAQPQHF.

The chain joins TRBV27 to TRBJ1-1; perhaps TRBD1 as D (5 bases). Germline-derived CDR1 and CDR2 are MNHEY and SMNVEV (reference sequence). The CDR3 runs to 14 residues. V lost 6 bases, J lost 5 bases, and 16 bases lay in between. DNA of the CDR3: TGTGCCAGCAGCCCGCCAGGGAGGAGTACTGAAGCTTTCTTT. Protein sequence: CASSPPGRSTEAFF.